Listed below are T cell receptor beta chains from one sample, sequenced in a study of glioma-infiltrating T cells. TCRdb re-called the multiplex PCR reads through MiXCR, storing one row per CDR3 protein. The data hold over 120,000 distinct CDR3 sequences, with more than 35% observed a single time. The specimen sequenced was glioma tissue, nonneoplastic brain tissue, or PBMCs (not recorded which). These receptors all stem from a human donor with low-grade glioma or glioblastoma, undergoing nonglioma brain surgery, or in good health (not recorded which). CDR3s include the opening cysteine and the closing phenylalanine or tryptophan. Fields, in order: V gene, J gene, clone size, D gene, CDR3 DNA, CDR3 protein. The D gene is left open where the match is weak. Expanded clones are given a class, and other clones once, few, many or no size at all.

V gene: TRBV4-3
J gene: TRBJ1-1
clone size: -
D gene: -
CDR3 DNA: TGCGCCAGCAGCCATCAAGAGAGGGGCACCCGGAAAACTGAAGCTTTCTTT
CDR3 protein: CASSHQERGTRKTEAFF

V gene: TRBV6-2/TRBV6-3
J gene: TRBJ2-1
clone size: -
D gene: TRBD1
CDR3 DNA: TGTGCCAGCAGTAACCTGGGACAGACACCTGAGCAGTTCTTC
CDR3 protein: CASSNLGQTPEQFF

V gene: TRBV27
J gene: TRBJ2-1
clone size: -
D gene: -
CDR3 DNA: TGTGCCAGCACATCACTAGTGTTCAATGAGCAGTTCTTC
CDR3 protein: CASTSLVFNEQFF

V gene: TRBV27
J gene: TRBJ2-3
clone size: -
D gene: -
CDR3 DNA: TGTGCCAGCAGTTTGAGGGTTGGATTACAGAGCACAGATACGCAGTATTTT
CDR3 protein: CASSLRVGLQSTDTQYF

V gene: TRBV5-1
J gene: TRBJ2-3
clone size: -
D gene: -
CDR3 DNA: TGCGCCAGCAGCTTGGCACGGACCACAGATACGCAGTATTTT
CDR3 protein: CASSLARTTDTQYF

V gene: TRBV20-1
J gene: TRBJ2-7
clone size: -
D gene: TRBD2
CDR3 DNA: TGCAGTGCTAGATTAGCGGGAGGCCTCTACGAGCAGTACTTC
CDR3 protein: CSARLAGGLYEQYF

V gene: TRBV27
J gene: TRBJ1-2
clone size: -
D gene: TRBD1
CDR3 DNA: TGTGCCAGCAGTTCGACAGGGCGCTATGGCTACACCTTC
CDR3 protein: CASSSTGRYGYTF

V gene: TRBV6-1
J gene: TRBJ2-3
clone size: many
D gene: TRBD2
CDR3 DNA: TGTGCCAGCAGCTGGACTAGCGGGGCAGATACGCAGTATTTT
CDR3 protein: CASSWTSGADTQYF

V gene: TRBV6-1
J gene: TRBJ1-1
clone size: many
D gene: -
CDR3 DNA: TGTGCCAGCAGGGGACTTGGCTCGAACACTGAAGCTTTCTTT
CDR3 protein: CASRGLGSNTEAFF

V gene: TRBV4-3
J gene: TRBJ2-3
clone size: -
D gene: -
CDR3 DNA: TGCGCCAGCAGCCAAGAGGGCTCAAGAACAGATACGCAGTATTTT
CDR3 protein: CASSQEGSRTDTQYF

V gene: TRBV7-3
J gene: TRBJ1-2
clone size: few
D gene: -
CDR3 DNA: TGTGCCAGCAGCGCCGCCGGGACATCGTCCTCTGGCTACACCTTC
CDR3 protein: CASSAAGTSSSGYTF

V gene: TRBV28
J gene: TRBJ2-3
clone size: -
D gene: -
CDR3 DNA: TGTGTCAGCAGTGCTCTAACCCTCGGCGAGCAGTATTTT
CDR3 protein: CVSSALTLGEQYF

V gene: TRBV6-1
J gene: TRBJ1-2
clone size: few
D gene: -
CDR3 DNA: TGTGCCAGCAGTCCCCGCGGAGGGCAAGGCTACACCTTC
CDR3 protein: CASSPRGGQGYTF

V gene: TRBV5-1
J gene: TRBJ1-1
clone size: -
D gene: -
CDR3 DNA: TGCGCCACTGCGACAGGCACTGAAGCTTTCTTT
CDR3 protein: CATATGTEAFF

V gene: TRBV7-9
J gene: TRBJ2-7
clone size: few
D gene: -
CDR3 DNA: TGTGCCAGCAGCTCAGCATCGACCGGGGCCTACGAGCAGTACTTC
CDR3 protein: CASSSASTGAYEQYF

V gene: TRBV28
J gene: TRBJ2-3
clone size: few
D gene: -
CDR3 DNA: TGTGCCAGCAGTTTAAGGCAGCCGGGAGATACGCAGTATTTT
CDR3 protein: CASSLRQPGDTQYF

V gene: TRBV12-3/TRBV12-4
J gene: TRBJ1-1
clone size: -
D gene: -
CDR3 DNA: TGTGCCAGCAGTTTACAGGCAGGGTTGGAGACTGAAGCTTTCTTT
CDR3 protein: CASSLQAGLETEAFF

V gene: TRBV6-1
J gene: TRBJ1-1
clone size: -
D gene: -
CDR3 DNA: TGTGCCAGCAGGATACATCAGGGGAACACTGAAGCTTTCTTT
CDR3 protein: CASRIHQGNTEAFF

V gene: TRBV29-1
J gene: TRBJ1-1
clone size: -
D gene: TRBD1
CDR3 DNA: TGCAGCGTCCGACAGGGGAACACTGAAGCTTTCTTT
CDR3 protein: CSVRQGNTEAFF

V gene: TRBV6-6
J gene: TRBJ1-1
clone size: few
D gene: TRBD1
CDR3 DNA: TGTGCCAGCAGTTACGGGGGACAGGGCCCAACTGAAGCTTTCTTT
CDR3 protein: CASSYGGQGPTEAFF

V gene: TRBV6-1
J gene: TRBJ1-5
clone size: few
D gene: -
CDR3 DNA: TGTGCCGTCGGGGGGTCCAATCAGCCCCAGCATTTT
CDR3 protein: CAVGGSNQPQHF

V gene: TRBV12-3/TRBV12-4
J gene: TRBJ2-3
clone size: -
D gene: TRBD1
CDR3 DNA: TGTGCCAGCAGCCGGAAGGGGGCATCGGATACGCAGTATTTT
CDR3 protein: CASSRKGASDTQYF

V gene: TRBV19
J gene: TRBJ1-5
clone size: few
D gene: TRBD1
CDR3 DNA: TGTGCCAGTAGTACAGGACAGGGGAAAGGCCAGCCCCAGCATTTT
CDR3 protein: CASSTGQGKGQPQHF

V gene: TRBV24-1
J gene: TRBJ1-5
clone size: -
D gene: -
CDR3 DNA: TGTGCCACCGGGGTAGACGGCAATCAGCCCCAGCATTTT
CDR3 protein: CATGVDGNQPQHF

V gene: TRBV7-2
J gene: TRBJ1-1
clone size: -
D gene: -
CDR3 DNA: TGTGCCAGCAGCTTAGCGGGGGAGAGGGCTTTCTTT
CDR3 protein: CASSLAGERAFF

V gene: TRBV7-2
J gene: TRBJ2-3
clone size: -
D gene: TRBD2
CDR3 DNA: TGTGCCAGCAGCCCCAGCGGGGGGTGGGCAGATACGCAGTATTTT
CDR3 protein: CASSPSGGWADTQYF

V gene: TRBV6-1
J gene: TRBJ1-1
clone size: -
D gene: -
CDR3 DNA: TGTGCCAGCATGGACAATCTATTGAACACTGAAGCTTTCTTT
CDR3 protein: CASMDNLLNTEAFF

V gene: TRBV20-1
J gene: TRBJ1-2
clone size: few
D gene: TRBD1
CDR3 DNA: TGCAGTGCTAGAAATAGGGACAGGGCGAACTATGGCTACACCTTC
CDR3 protein: CSARNRDRANYGYTF

V gene: TRBV6-1
J gene: TRBJ2-2
clone size: -
D gene: -
CDR3 DNA: TGTGCCAGCAGGGACCCGGGACGGAACACCGGGGAGCTGTTTTTT
CDR3 protein: CASRDPGRNTGELFF

V gene: TRBV6-2/TRBV6-3
J gene: TRBJ1-5
clone size: many
D gene: TRBD1
CDR3 DNA: TGTGCCAGCAACAGGGGGCGCGGCAATCAGCCCCAGCATTTT
CDR3 protein: CASNRGRGNQPQHF

V gene: TRBV4-2
J gene: TRBJ1-2
clone size: once
D gene: -
CDR3 DNA: TGTGCCAGCAGCCAAGATTCCAGGGGCGAGGGCTACACCTTC
CDR3 protein: CASSQDSRGEGYTF

V gene: TRBV7-9
J gene: TRBJ2-5
clone size: -
D gene: -
CDR3 DNA: TGTGCCAGCAGCCTAGAGGACATGACCCCCCAGTACTTC
CDR3 protein: CASSLEDMTPQYF

V gene: TRBV2
J gene: TRBJ2-1
clone size: -
D gene: -
CDR3 DNA: TGTGCCAGCAGTCGGGGGGCCAGCTCCTACAATGAGCAGTTCTTC
CDR3 protein: CASSRGASSYNEQFF

V gene: TRBV24-1
J gene: TRBJ2-1
clone size: -
D gene: TRBD1
CDR3 DNA: TGTGCCACCAATCCGGGACAGGGATACAATGAGCAGTTCTTC
CDR3 protein: CATNPGQGYNEQFF

V gene: TRBV10-3
J gene: TRBJ1-1
clone size: once
D gene: -
CDR3 DNA: TGTGCCATCAGGGGTCTGGGCACTGAAGCTTTCTTT
CDR3 protein: CAIRGLGTEAFF

V gene: TRBV6-2/TRBV6-3
J gene: TRBJ1-4
clone size: -
D gene: TRBD1
CDR3 DNA: TGTGCCAGCAGTTACCAGGGGGGTCCTAATGAAAAACTGTTTTTT
CDR3 protein: CASSYQGGPNEKLFF

V gene: TRBV7-2
J gene: TRBJ2-7
clone size: -
D gene: -
CDR3 DNA: TGTGCCAGCAGCTTAGAGGATTTCGAGCAGTACTTC
CDR3 protein: CASSLEDFEQYF

V gene: TRBV11-2
J gene: TRBJ2-7
clone size: -
D gene: TRBD2
CDR3 DNA: TGTGCCAGCAGCGACGGGACTAGCGGGGGCACCTACGAGCAGTACTTC
CDR3 protein: CASSDGTSGGTYEQYF

V gene: TRBV4-3
J gene: TRBJ1-4
clone size: -
D gene: TRBD1
CDR3 DNA: TGCGCCAGCAGCCTTACAGGGGCGGCTAATGAAAAACTGTTTTTT
CDR3 protein: CASSLTGAANEKLFF

V gene: TRBV28
J gene: TRBJ2-3
clone size: -
D gene: TRBD2
CDR3 DNA: TGTGCCAGCAGTCCTGGGACTAGCGGAGCTAGCACAGATACGCAGTATTTT
CDR3 protein: CASSPGTSGASTDTQYF

V gene: TRBV7-2
J gene: TRBJ2-3
clone size: -
D gene: -
CDR3 DNA: TGTGCCCGCAGCTATAGGACAGATTTCACAGATACGCAGTATTTT
CDR3 protein: CARSYRTDFTDTQYF

V gene: TRBV4-1
J gene: TRBJ2-1
clone size: -
D gene: -
CDR3 DNA: TGCGCCAGCAGCCATCGACTGGCCGGGAATGAGCAGTTCTTC
CDR3 protein: CASSHRLAGNEQFF

V gene: TRBV7-9
J gene: TRBJ1-2
clone size: few
D gene: -
CDR3 DNA: TGTGCCAGCAGCTTGACACTGGGGACGAGCTATGGCTACACCTTC
CDR3 protein: CASSLTLGTSYGYTF

V gene: TRBV27
J gene: TRBJ1-2
clone size: -
D gene: TRBD1
CDR3 DNA: TGTGCCAGCAGCACGGCGACAGGGAACTATGGCTACACCTTC
CDR3 protein: CASSTATGNYGYTF

V gene: TRBV19
J gene: TRBJ1-1
clone size: -
D gene: -
CDR3 DNA: TGTGCCAGTAGTATAGGGCTCGGGATCCGGGGGGCTGAAGCTTTCTTT
CDR3 protein: CASSIGLGIRGAEAFF

V gene: TRBV28
J gene: TRBJ1-5
clone size: -
D gene: -
CDR3 DNA: TGTGCCAGCAGTTCCGACAGAATCAATCAGCCCCAGCATTTT
CDR3 protein: CASSSDRINQPQHF

V gene: TRBV15
J gene: TRBJ2-3
clone size: few
D gene: TRBD2
CDR3 DNA: TGTGCCACCAGCAGAGGGAGGGCTAGCGGGAGAACAGATACGCAGTATTTT
CDR3 protein: CATSRGRASGRTDTQYF

V gene: TRBV29-1
J gene: TRBJ1-5
clone size: -
D gene: -
CDR3 DNA: TGCAGCGTTCAAGGGAGGCAGCCCCAGCATTTT
CDR3 protein: CSVQGRQPQHF

V gene: TRBV28
J gene: TRBJ2-2
clone size: many
D gene: -
CDR3 DNA: TGTGCCAGCAGTTTGTATGGGAGCACCGGGGAGCTGTTTTTT
CDR3 protein: CASSLYGSTGELFF

V gene: TRBV20-1
J gene: TRBJ2-3
clone size: few
D gene: TRBD2
CDR3 DNA: TGCAGTGCTCTCACTAGCGCGGCGATGACAGATACGCAGTATTTT
CDR3 protein: CSALTSAAMTDTQYF

V gene: TRBV2
J gene: TRBJ1-1
clone size: few
D gene: TRBD1
CDR3 DNA: TGTGCCAGCAGAGCGGACAGGACCGTTGATGAAGCTTTCTTT
CDR3 protein: CASRADRTVDEAFF

V gene: TRBV7-2
J gene: TRBJ1-6
clone size: -
D gene: -
CDR3 DNA: TGTGCCAGCAGCTCGACGGGGTATAGTTCACCCCTCCACTTT
CDR3 protein: CASSSTGYSSPLHF

V gene: TRBV6-1
J gene: TRBJ2-5
clone size: few
D gene: TRBD1
CDR3 DNA: TGTGCCAGCAGTAGACAGGGTCCAGAGACCCAGTACTTC
CDR3 protein: CASSRQGPETQYF

V gene: TRBV6-6
J gene: TRBJ2-3
clone size: -
D gene: -
CDR3 DNA: TGTGCCAGCAGTTACTCTATCACAGATACGCAGTATTTT
CDR3 protein: CASSYSITDTQYF

V gene: TRBV12-3/TRBV12-4
J gene: TRBJ1-6
clone size: -
D gene: -
CDR3 DNA: TGTGCCAGCAGTTATAGGAGACCGGATTCACCCCTCTACTTT
CDR3 protein: CASSYRRPDSPLYF

V gene: TRBV6-1
J gene: TRBJ1-3
clone size: few
D gene: -
CDR3 DNA: TGTGCCAGCAGTGAAGCTTGGACAGTCTCTGGAAACACCATATATTTT
CDR3 protein: CASSEAWTVSGNTIYF

V gene: TRBV6-6
J gene: TRBJ2-1
clone size: -
D gene: -
CDR3 DNA: TGTGCCAGCAGTTACGTTGGGAGTGAGCAGTTCTTC
CDR3 protein: CASSYVGSEQFF

V gene: TRBV27
J gene: TRBJ2-5
clone size: -
D gene: TRBD2
CDR3 DNA: TGTGCCAGCAGTGATGGGGGGGGGGAGACCCAGTACTTC
CDR3 protein: CASSDGGGETQYF